These 5 T cell receptor beta chains originate from one sample sequenced in a study of identical twins. TCRdb used MiXCR to reprocess the 5' RACE reads, holding one entry per CDR3 protein. The sample has about 250,000 distinct CDR3 sequences; approximately 8.3% are singletons. This same sample was also part of a study on yellow fever vaccine responses in identical twins.

The sample consisted of CD8+ T cells sorted from blood. These receptor sequences come from a woman under 30 in good health.

The CDR3 sequence is CAISESAGSDSPLHF. CDR3 coding DNA: TGTGCCATCAGTGAGTCCGCAGGGTCGGATTCACCCCTCCACTTT. The gene calls are TRBV10-3 and TRBJ1-6; TRBD1 might be the D (5 bases). The germline CDR1 and CDR2 sequences are ENHRY and SYGVKD. The ends were cut back, 0 bases at V and 8 bases at J, with 11 bases in the middle. The CDR3 covers 15 residues.

CDR3 sequence reads: CASSLPLGDEQYF. The CDR3 coding sequence is TGTGCCAGCAGTTTACCGCTCGGGGACGAGCAGTACTTC. This chain uses TRBV28 with TRBJ2-7, with a tentative D call TRBD2 (5 bases). The germline V and J ends were trimmed by 2 bases and 5 bases, with 10 bases remaining between them. Germline CDR1 reads MDHEN; CDR2 reads SYDVKM. This CDR3 contains 13 residues.

This clonotype has ten or more counts. The chain has TRBV9 and TRBJ1-2; D is possibly TRBD1 (6 bases). Germline V gives CDR1 SGDLS, CDR2 YYNGEE. V was cut by 2 bases and J by 8 bases, with 19 bases left in between. The CDR3 is 15 residues long. The CDR3 sequence is CASSVAQQGGGGYTF. As DNA, the CDR3 is TGTGCCAGCAGCGTCGCCCAACAGGGTGGTGGCGGCTACACCTTC.

The V gene is TRBV10-3, the J gene TRBJ2-3; D is undetermined. The CDR3 is 14 residues long. Trimming cost V 3 bases and J 0 bases, with 7 bases left between them. Germline values: CDR1 ENHRY, CDR2 SYGVKD. Here the CDR3 DNA reads TGTGCCATCAGTGATCTGACTAGCACAGATACGCAGTATTTT. This translates into CAISDLTSTDTQYF.

The chain uses TRBV28 and TRBJ1-1, with D hard to call. The V and J ends lost 3 bases and 1 base respectively, with 9 bases between them. This CDR3 is 14 amino acids long. CDR1 and CDR2 from the germline V gene are MDHEN and SYDVKM. The CDR3 here is CASSLRQKNTEAFF. As DNA, the CDR3 is TGTGCCAGCAGTTTGAGGCAGAAGAACACTGAAGCTTTCTTT.